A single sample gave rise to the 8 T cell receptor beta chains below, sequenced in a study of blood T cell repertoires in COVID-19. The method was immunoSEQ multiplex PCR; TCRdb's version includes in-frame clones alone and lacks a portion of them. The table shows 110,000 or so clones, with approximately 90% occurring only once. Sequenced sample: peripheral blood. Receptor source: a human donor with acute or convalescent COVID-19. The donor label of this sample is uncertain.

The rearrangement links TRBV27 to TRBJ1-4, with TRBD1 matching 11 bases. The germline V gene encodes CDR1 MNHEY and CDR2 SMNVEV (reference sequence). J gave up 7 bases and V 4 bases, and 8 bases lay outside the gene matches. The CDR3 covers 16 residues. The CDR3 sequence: CASSSLRTGGVEKLFF. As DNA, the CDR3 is TGTGCCAGCAGTTCCCTGAGGACAGGGGGCGTTGAAAAACTGTTTTTT.

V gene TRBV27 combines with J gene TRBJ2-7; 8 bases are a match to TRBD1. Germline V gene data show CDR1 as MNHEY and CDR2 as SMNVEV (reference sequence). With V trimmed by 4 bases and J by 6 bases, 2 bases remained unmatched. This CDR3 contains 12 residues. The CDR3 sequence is CASSWTGSEQYF. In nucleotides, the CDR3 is TGTGCCAGCAGTTGGACAGGGAGCGAGCAGTACTTC.

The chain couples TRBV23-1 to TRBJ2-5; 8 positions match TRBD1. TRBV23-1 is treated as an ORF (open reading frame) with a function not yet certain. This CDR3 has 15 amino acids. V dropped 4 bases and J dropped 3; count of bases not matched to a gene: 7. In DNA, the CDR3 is TGCGCCAGCAGTCCACAGGGGGAGCGAAAAGAGACCCAGTACTTC. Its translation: CASSPQGERKETQYF.

The CDR3 DNA reads TGTGCCAGCAGTTTATCAGGGACACCCTACGAGCAGTACTTC. Its protein is CASSLSGTPYEQYF. The V call is TRBV27, the J call TRBJ2-7, with TRBD1 as a possible D gene (6 bases). With 0 bases removed from V and 2 bases from J, the gap between germline ends came to 8 bases. The CDR3 spans 14 residues. CDR1 is MNHEY, CDR2 SMNVEV, per germline (reference sequence).

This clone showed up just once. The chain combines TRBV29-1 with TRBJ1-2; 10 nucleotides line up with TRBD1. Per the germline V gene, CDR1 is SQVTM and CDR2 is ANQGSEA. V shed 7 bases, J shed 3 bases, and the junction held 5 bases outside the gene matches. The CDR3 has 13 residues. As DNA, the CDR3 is TGCAGCGGGGGGGACAGGGGTGACTATGGCTACACCTTC. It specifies CSGGDRGDYGYTF.

The CDR3 region has the DNA TGTGCCAGCAGGCAACAGGGGGCCCGCTATGGCTACACCTTC. It encodes CASRQQGARYGYTF. V gene TRBV6-5 combines with J gene TRBJ1-2, with 9 positions matching TRBD1. Trimming cost V 6 bases and J 4 bases; bases outside gene matches: 6. CDR1 is MNHEY and CDR2 is SVGAGI in the germline V gene. The length of the CDR3 is 14 residues.

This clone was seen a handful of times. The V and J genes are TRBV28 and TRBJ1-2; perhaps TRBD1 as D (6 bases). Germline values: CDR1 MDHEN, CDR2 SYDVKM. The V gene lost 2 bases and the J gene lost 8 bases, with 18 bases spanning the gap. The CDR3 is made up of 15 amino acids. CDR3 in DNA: TGTGCCAGCAGTTTAAGTTCTTACGGGGGGCGAGGCTACACCTTC. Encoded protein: CASSLSSYGGRGYTF.

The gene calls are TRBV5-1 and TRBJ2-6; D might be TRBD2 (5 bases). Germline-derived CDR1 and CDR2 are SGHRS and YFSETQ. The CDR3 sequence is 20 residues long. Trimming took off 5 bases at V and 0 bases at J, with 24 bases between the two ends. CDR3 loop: CASSRDGSIIYRSGANVLTF. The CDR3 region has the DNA TGCGCCAGCAGTCGGGATGGGTCCATAATCTACCGCTCTGGGGCCAACGTCCTGACTTTC.